The clone carrying this T cell receptor beta chain occurred once. Sequencing was performed with immunoSEQ multiplex PCR; in TCRdb, only in-frame clones are kept and a portion is missing. Of over 70,000 clones listed, approximately 90% are singletons. This sample stems from a study of blood T cell repertoires in COVID-19. Seattle participants joined during active infection and were tracked over time. The receptor's source is a man aged 50-60 years with COVID-19, enrolled during active disease. Sequences were obtained from peripheral blood.

CDR3 protein: CATSRDYGGNEKLFF. CDR3 bases: TGTGCCACCAGCAGAGATTATGGGGGGAATGAAAAACTGTTTTTT. The chain has TRBV15 and TRBJ1-4; a possible D gene is TRBD1 (5 bases). CDR3 length equals 15 residues. CDR1 is LNHNV, CDR2 YYDKDF, per germline (reference sequence). Trimming pared 0 bases from V and 5 bases from J, leaving 10 bases between.